Sequencing of this T cell receptor beta chain was carried out in a study of blood T cells in healthy people across ages. Germline V gene data show CDR1 as SGHAT and CDR2 as FQNNGV. J was trimmed by 4 bases and V by 3 bases; bases with no gene match: 8. The CDR3 consists of 15 residues. Note on this clonotype: No antigen is known for it.

Overall study findings and caveats: There were more naive CD4+ cells and higher diversity in long-lived donors than in aged donors. Age advanced and TCR beta diversity per million T cells fell, roughly linearly.

With a J-beta primer mix and a sample-barcoded 5' primer, a second PCR ran about 7 to 12 cycles. Carrying 12 random nucleotides, a template-switch adaptor labeled each individual cDNA molecule. Researchers report that each sample yielded at least 3 million CDR3-containing paired-end reads. TCRdb itself ran the 5' RACE reads through MiXCR, one entry per CDR3 protein. The sample contains 800,000 to 1,000,000 distinct CDR3 sequences, under 50% of which appear only once. The sample was blood. The source is a man aged 30 to 45 in good health. The chain couples TRBV11-2 to TRBJ1-2; 7 bases align to TRBD1. Here the CDR3 DNA reads TGTGCCAGCAGCTTGGGGACAGCTACGAGCTATGGCTACACCTTC. This encodes CASSLGTATSYGYTF.